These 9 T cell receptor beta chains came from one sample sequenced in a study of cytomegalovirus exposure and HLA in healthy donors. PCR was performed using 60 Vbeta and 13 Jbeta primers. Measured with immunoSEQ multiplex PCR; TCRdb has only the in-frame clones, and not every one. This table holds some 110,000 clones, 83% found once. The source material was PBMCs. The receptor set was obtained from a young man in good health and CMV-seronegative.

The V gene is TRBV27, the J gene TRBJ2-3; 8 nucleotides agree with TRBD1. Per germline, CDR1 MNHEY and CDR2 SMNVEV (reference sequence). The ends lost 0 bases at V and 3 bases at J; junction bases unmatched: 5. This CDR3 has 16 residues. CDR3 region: CASSLSVRGRTDTQYF. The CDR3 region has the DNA TGTGCCAGCAGTTTATCGGTCAGGGGGCGGACAGATACGCAGTATTTT.

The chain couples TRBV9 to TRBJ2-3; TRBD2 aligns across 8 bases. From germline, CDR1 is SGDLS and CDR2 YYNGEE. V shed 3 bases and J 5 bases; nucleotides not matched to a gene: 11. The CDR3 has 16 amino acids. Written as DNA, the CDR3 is TGTGCCAGCAGCGCCCTGGCCAGCGGGAGTGGAGATACGCAGTATTTT. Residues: CASSALASGSGDTQYF.

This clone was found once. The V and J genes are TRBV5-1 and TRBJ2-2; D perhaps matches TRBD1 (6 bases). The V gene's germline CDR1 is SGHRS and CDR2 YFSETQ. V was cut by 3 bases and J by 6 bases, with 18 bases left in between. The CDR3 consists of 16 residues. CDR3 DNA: TGCGCCAGCAGCTGGAGCCACAGGGCTAGGGCCGGGGAGCTGTTTTTT. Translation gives CASSWSHRARAGELFF.

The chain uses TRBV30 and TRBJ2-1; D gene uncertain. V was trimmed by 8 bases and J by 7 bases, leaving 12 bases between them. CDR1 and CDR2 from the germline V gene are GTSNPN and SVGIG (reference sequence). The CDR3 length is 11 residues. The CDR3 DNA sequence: TGTGCCCTATATTCCCGGAATGAGCAGTTCTTC. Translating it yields CALYSRNEQFF. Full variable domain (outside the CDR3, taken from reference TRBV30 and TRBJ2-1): SQTIHQWPATLVQPVGSPLSLECTVEGTSNPNLYWYRQAAGRGLQLLFYSVGIGQISSEVPQNLSASRPQDRQFILSSKKLLLSDSGFYLCALYSRNEQFFGPGTRLTVL.

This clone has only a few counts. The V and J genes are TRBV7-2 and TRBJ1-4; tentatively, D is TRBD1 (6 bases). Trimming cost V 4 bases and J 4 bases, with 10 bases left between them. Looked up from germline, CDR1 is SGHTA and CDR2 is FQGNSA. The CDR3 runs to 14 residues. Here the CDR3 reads CASSYTRGNEKLFF. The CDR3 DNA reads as TGTGCCAGCAGCTATACCAGGGGTAATGAAAAACTGTTTTTT.

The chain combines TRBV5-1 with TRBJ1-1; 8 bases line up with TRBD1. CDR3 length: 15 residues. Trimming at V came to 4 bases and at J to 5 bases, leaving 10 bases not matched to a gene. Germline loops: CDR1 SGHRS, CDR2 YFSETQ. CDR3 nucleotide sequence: TGCGCCAGCAGCCCTTACGGACAGGGAAGTACTGAAGCTTTCTTT. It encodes CASSPYGQGSTEAFF.

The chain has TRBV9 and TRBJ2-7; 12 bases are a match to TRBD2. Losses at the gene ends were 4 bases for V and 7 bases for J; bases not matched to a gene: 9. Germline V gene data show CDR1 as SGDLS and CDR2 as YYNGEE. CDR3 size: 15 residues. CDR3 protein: CASSPRLAGVGEQYF. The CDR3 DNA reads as TGTGCCAGCAGCCCTAGACTAGCGGGAGTGGGGGAGCAGTACTTC.

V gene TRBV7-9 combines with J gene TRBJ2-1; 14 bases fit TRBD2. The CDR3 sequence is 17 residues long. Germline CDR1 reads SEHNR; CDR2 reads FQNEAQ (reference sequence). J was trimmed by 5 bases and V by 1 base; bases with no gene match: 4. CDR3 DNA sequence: TGTGCCAGCAGCTTAGGGGGACTAGCGGGAGATAACAATGAGCAGTTCTTC. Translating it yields CASSLGGLAGDNNEQFF. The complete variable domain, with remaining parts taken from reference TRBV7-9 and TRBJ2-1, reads DTGVSQNPRHKITKRGQNVTFRCDPISEHNRLYWYRQTLGQGPEFLTYFQNEAQLEKSRLLSDRFSAERPKGSFSTLEIQRTEQGDSAMYLCASSLGGLAGDNNEQFFGPGTRLTVL.

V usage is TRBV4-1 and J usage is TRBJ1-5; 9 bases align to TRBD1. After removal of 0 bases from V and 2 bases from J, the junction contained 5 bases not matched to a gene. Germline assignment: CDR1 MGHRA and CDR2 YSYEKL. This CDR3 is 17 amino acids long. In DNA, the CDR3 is TGCGCCAGCAGCCAAGATAGCCGGGACAGGGGCAATCAGCCCCAGCATTTT. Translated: CASSQDSRDRGNQPQHF.